This T cell receptor beta chain was recovered during a study of beta chain features in type 1 diabetes. Points from the study as a whole: Shorter TCRB CDR3s, moderately but significantly so, marked every one of the four CD4+ subsets in Type 1 diabetes patients.

In regard to this clone: Its antigen is not known.

The investigators reverse transcribed all of the isolated RNA, so they sequenced expressed TCRB transcripts. Naive, central memory and regulatory T cell samples came to a mean of roughly 3.6 million reads. Profiling relied on immunoSEQ multiplex PCR, and the TCRdb table lists in-frame clones only, not all of them. The repertoire holds about 660,000 clones, with about 14% as singletons. CDR1 is SGHAT, CDR2 FQNNGV, per germline. V lost 10 bases and J 0 bases, leaving 11 bases between the germline ends. There are 13 residues in the CDR3. Sequencing was carried out using naive CD4+ T cells from blood. The chain joins TRBV11-2 to TRBJ2-3; no definite D call. This TCR was recovered from a young man with type 1 diabetes. The CDR3 region is CATSPSSTDTQYF. As DNA, the CDR3 is TGTGCCACATCGCCGTCTAGCACAGATACGCAGTATTTT.